Below, 16 T cell receptor beta chains from the same sample are listed, as sequenced in a study of cytomegalovirus exposure and HLA in healthy donors. The primer mix had 60 Vbeta and 13 Jbeta primers. Repertoires were generated with immunoSEQ multiplex PCR, while TCRdb's copy carries only in-frame clones and drops some. Of more than 95,000 clones listed, around 84% are singletons. The sample comprised PBMCs. All receptors come from a woman aged 40 to 50 in good health and CMV-seronegative.

V usage is TRBV5-6 and J usage is TRBJ1-5; D not certain. Germline assignment: CDR1 SGHDT and CDR2 YYEEEE. V lost 3 bases to trimming and J lost 2 bases, with 6 bases between them. This CDR3 region has 13 residues. CDR3 bases: TGTGCCAGCAGCTCCACGGGCAATCAGCCCCAGCATTTT. Translation gives CASSSTGNQPQHF.

This clone appeared a few times. The rearrangement uses TRBV18 and TRBJ2-7, with 12 positions matching TRBD1. This CDR3 comprises 17 residues. V lost 3 bases and J lost 0; bases outside the gene matches: 6. CDR1 is KGHSH, CDR2 LQKENI, per germline. The CDR3 sequence: CASSPPGTGGSSYEQYF. The CDR3 DNA is TGTGCCAGCTCACCCCCCGGGACAGGGGGCAGCTCCTACGAGCAGTACTTC.

The chain couples TRBV4-1 to TRBJ2-2; 7 bases match TRBD1. Trimming at V came to 3 bases and at J to 2 bases, leaving 3 bases not matched to a gene. Per germline, CDR1 MGHRA and CDR2 YSYEKL. The CDR3 sequence is 15 residues long. The CDR3 DNA sequence: TGCGCCAGCAGCCAGGACAGGTATAACACCGGGGAGCTGTTTTTT. It codes for CASSQDRYNTGELFF.

The chain couples TRBV6-5 to TRBJ2-1; no firm D call. Trimming left V 0 bases short and J 4 bases short, with 7 bases between. Germline loops: CDR1 MNHEY, CDR2 SVGAGI. The CDR3 has 14 residues. The CDR3 spells CASSYSAGYNEQFF. CDR3 nucleotide sequence: TGTGCCAGCAGTTACTCCGCAGGATACAATGAGCAGTTCTTC.

The chain uses TRBV5-5 and TRBJ2-1; 10 bases fit TRBD1. CDR1 SGHKS and CDR2 YYEKEE come from the germline V gene (reference sequence). The CDR3 has 14 residues. Trimming took 3 bases from V and 3 from J; bases not matched to a gene: 0. The CDR3 region has the DNA TGTGCCAGCAGCTGGGACAGGGGCTACAATGAGCAGTTCTTC. Protein product: CASSWDRGYNEQFF.

This clone was seen just once. The CDR3 sequence is CASRDRDYGYTF. The CDR3 DNA is TGTGCCAGCAGGGACAGGGACTATGGCTACACCTTC. The genes are TRBV2 and TRBJ1-2; 8 bases are a match to TRBD1. Germline values: CDR1 SNHLY, CDR2 FYNNEI. V shed 6 bases, J shed 3 bases, and the junction held 0 bases outside the gene matches. There are 12 residues in the CDR3.

The V and J genes are TRBV7-9 and TRBJ2-3, with 9 nucleotides matching TRBD1. Germline V gene lookup returns CDR1 SEHNR and CDR2 FQNEAQ (reference sequence). CDR3 length: 14 amino acids. The V segment lost 2 bases and the J segment 6 bases; nucleotides outside the gene matches: 3. The CDR3 loop reads CASSLTGGPDTQYF. In DNA form, the CDR3 reads TGTGCCAGCAGCTTAACAGGGGGCCCGGATACGCAGTATTTT.

By its share, this clone is medium-sized. The rearrangement links TRBV7-9 to TRBJ1-1; perhaps TRBD1 as D (5 bases). Germline V lookup: CDR1 SEHNR, CDR2 FQNEAQ (reference sequence). This CDR3 region has 15 residues. Trimming pared 4 bases from V and 3 bases from J, leaving 15 bases between. CDR3 amino acids: CASSSPGGADTEAFF. The CDR3 nucleotides are TGTGCCAGCAGCTCCCCGGGAGGGGCGGACACTGAAGCTTTCTTT. Full variable domain (outside the CDR3, taken from reference TRBV7-9 and TRBJ1-1): DTGVSQNPRHKITKRGQNVTFRCDPISEHNRLYWYRQTLGQGPEFLTYFQNEAQLEKSRLLSDRFSAERPKGSFSTLEIQRTEQGDSAMYLCASSSPGGADTEAFFGQGTRLTVV.

The chain employs TRBV28 and TRBJ1-2; no clear D. The CDR3 length is 14 residues. The germline V gene has CDR1 MDHEN and CDR2 SYDVKM. V lost 8 bases, J lost 6 bases, and 19 bases lay in between. The CDR3 DNA reads as TGTGCCAGCTACCGCGATCGGGGTAGGGATGGCTACACCTTC. This translates into CASYRDRGRDGYTF.

A few counts support this clone. The chain carries TRBV19 and TRBJ2-7, with D possibly being TRBD1 (6 bases). CDR1 and CDR2 from the germline V gene are LNHDA and SQIVND (reference sequence). The V end was cut by 0 bases, the J end by 6 bases, with 21 bases between. The CDR3 contains 17 residues. This CDR3 reads CASSIDPSTGDLAEQYF. CDR3 sequence (DNA): TGTGCCAGTAGTATAGATCCTTCGACAGGCGACCTCGCCGAGCAGTACTTC.

The chain employs TRBV11-2 and TRBJ2-1, with TRBD1 matching 7 bases. This CDR3 region has 16 residues. Germline V gene sequence: CDR1 SGHAT, CDR2 FQNNGV. V lost 0 bases, J lost 4 bases, and 6 bases stayed unmatched. The CDR3 DNA reads as TGTGCCAGCAGCTTAGAAGGGGGACAGATGTACAATGAGCAGTTCTTC. It specifies CASSLEGGQMYNEQFF.

This clone was counted a few times. J is TRBJ2-4 and V is TRBV19; the match to TRBD1 covers 10 bases. Trimming cost V 4 bases and J 6 bases; bases outside gene matches: 6. Germline V CDR1 and CDR2: LNHDA, SQIVND (reference sequence). There are 15 residues in the CDR3. The CDR3 protein is CASSTAGQGVNIQYF. As DNA, the CDR3 is TGTGCCAGTAGTACCGCCGGACAGGGGGTAAACATTCAGTACTTC.

The chain employs TRBV27 and TRBJ2-1; D is unclear. The V gene's germline CDR1 is MNHEY and CDR2 SMNVEV (reference sequence). The V gene lost 6 bases and the J gene lost 9 bases, with 9 bases spanning the gap. CDR3 length: 11 residues. The CDR3 spells CASSIRGEQFF. The CDR3 bases are TGTGCCAGCAGCATCAGAGGTGAGCAGTTCTTC.

In this sample, this clone turned up a few times. The V call is TRBV28, the J call TRBJ1-1, with 9 bases aligning to TRBD1. Germline V gives CDR1 MDHEN, CDR2 SYDVKM. J gave up 7 bases and V 7 bases, and 13 bases lay outside the gene matches. The CDR3 spans 15 residues. CDR3 in DNA: TGTGCCAGCATCCATGTCCGGGACAGGGTTAATGAAGCTTTCTTT. Translated: CASIHVRDRVNEAFF. Variable domain in full (rest from reference TRBV28 and TRBJ1-1): DVKVTQSSRYLVKRTGEKVFLECVQDMDHENMFWYRQDPGLGLRLIYFSYDVKMKEKGDIPEGYSVSREKKERFSLILESASTNQTSMYLCASIHVRDRVNEAFFGQGTRLTVV.

About this clone itself: This CDR3 is also generated by other DNA sequences in the sample. The chain is built from TRBV5-1 and TRBJ2-7; weak D call: TRBD1 (8 bases). V was pared by 2 bases and J by 3 bases, with 12 bases between. Germline lookup yields CDR1 SGHRS and CDR2 YFSETQ. The CDR3 spans 14 residues. The chain's CDR3 is CASSFNRGGYEQYF. The CDR3 coding sequence is TGCGCCAGCAGCTTCAACAGGGGGGGCTACGAGCAGTACTTC.

The chain links TRBV6-5 to TRBJ2-7, with TRBD2 as a possible D gene (7 bases). Between the trimmed V and J ends, which lost 10 bases and 3 bases, there was a span of 10 bases. Germline V gene lookup returns CDR1 MNHEY and CDR2 SVGAGI. The CDR3 runs to 11 residues. CDR3 bases: TGTGCCACGAGGGGGGGCTACGAGCAGTACTTC. Its protein is CATRGGYEQYF.